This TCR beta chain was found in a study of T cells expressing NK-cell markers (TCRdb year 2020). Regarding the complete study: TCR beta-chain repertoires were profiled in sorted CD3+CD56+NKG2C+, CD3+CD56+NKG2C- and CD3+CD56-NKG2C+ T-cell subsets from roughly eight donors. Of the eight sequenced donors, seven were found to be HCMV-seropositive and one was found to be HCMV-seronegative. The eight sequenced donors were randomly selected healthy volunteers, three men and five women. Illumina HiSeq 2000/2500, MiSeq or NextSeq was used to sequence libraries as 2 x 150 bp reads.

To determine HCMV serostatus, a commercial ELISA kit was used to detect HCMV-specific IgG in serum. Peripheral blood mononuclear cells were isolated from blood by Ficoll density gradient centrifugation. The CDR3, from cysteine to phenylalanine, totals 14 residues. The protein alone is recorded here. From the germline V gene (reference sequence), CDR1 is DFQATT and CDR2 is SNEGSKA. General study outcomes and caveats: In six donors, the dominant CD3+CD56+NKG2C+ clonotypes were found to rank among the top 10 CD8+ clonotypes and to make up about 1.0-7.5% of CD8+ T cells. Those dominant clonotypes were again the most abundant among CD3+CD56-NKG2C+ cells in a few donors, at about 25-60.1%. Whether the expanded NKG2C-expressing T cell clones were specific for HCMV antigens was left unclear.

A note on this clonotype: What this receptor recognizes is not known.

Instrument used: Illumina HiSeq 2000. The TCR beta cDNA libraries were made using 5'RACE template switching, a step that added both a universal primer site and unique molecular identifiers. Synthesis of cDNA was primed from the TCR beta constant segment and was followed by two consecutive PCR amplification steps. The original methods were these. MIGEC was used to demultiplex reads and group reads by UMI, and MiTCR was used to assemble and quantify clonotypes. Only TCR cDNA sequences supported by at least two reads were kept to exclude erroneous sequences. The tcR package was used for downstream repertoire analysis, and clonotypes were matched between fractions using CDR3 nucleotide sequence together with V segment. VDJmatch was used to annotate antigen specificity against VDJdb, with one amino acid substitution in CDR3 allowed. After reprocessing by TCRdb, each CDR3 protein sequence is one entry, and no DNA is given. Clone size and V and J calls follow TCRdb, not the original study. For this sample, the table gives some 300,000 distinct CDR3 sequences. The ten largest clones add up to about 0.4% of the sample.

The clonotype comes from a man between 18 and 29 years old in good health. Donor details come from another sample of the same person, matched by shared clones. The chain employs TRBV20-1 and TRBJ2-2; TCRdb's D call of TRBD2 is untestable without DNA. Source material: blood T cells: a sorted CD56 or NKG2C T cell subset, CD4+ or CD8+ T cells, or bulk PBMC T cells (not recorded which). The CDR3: CSASSGRKAGELFF.